This is a list of T cell receptor beta chains from one sample in a study of OX40 agonist ivuxolimab in advanced cancers. Method: immunoSEQ multiplex PCR; TCRdb's copy keeps in-frame clones and lacks some. The sample has more than 75,000 clones, 80% to 90% seen once. The sequenced sample was CD4+ or CD8+ T cells sorted from blood, obtained in a trial of the OX40 agonist ivuxolimab. These receptor sequences come from an adult with an advanced solid tumor such as melanoma, head and neck, liver or kidney cancer. The CDR3 runs from the conserved cysteine through the conserved F or W. A D gene is named only where the DNA matches it firmly. Not every row has a clone size; where given, it reads once, few, many or a size class.

abundance: NA
d_gene: NA
j_gene: TRBJ2-1
v_gene: TRBV29-1
CDR3aa: CSVELGGRMSGQFF
CDR3nt: TGCAGCGTTGAATTGGGGGGCCGCATGAGCGGGCAGTTCTTC

abundance: NA
d_gene: NA
j_gene: TRBJ2-3
v_gene: TRBV2
CDR3aa: CASSAVPDTQYF
CDR3nt: TGTGCCAGCAGCGCCGTCCCAGATACGCAGTATTTT

abundance: NA
d_gene: NA
j_gene: TRBJ1-6
v_gene: TRBV10-3
CDR3aa: CAISPRGAVLHF
CDR3nt: TGTGCCATCAGCCCCCGGGGGGCAGTTCTCCACTTT

abundance: once
d_gene: NA
j_gene: TRBJ1-4
v_gene: TRBV5-1
CDR3aa: CASSLAATNEKLFF
CDR3nt: TGCGCCAGCAGCTTGGCTGCAACTAATGAAAAACTGTTTTTT

abundance: NA
d_gene: TRBD1
j_gene: TRBJ2-5
v_gene: TRBV2
CDR3aa: CASSPDRARGETQYF
CDR3nt: TGTGCCAGCAGTCCTGACAGGGCCAGGGGAGAGACCCAGTACTTC

abundance: NA
d_gene: NA
j_gene: TRBJ2-6
v_gene: TRBV28
CDR3aa: CASSLLQPGANVLTF
CDR3nt: TGTGCCAGCAGTTTATTGCAGCCCGGGGCCAACGTCCTGACTTTC

abundance: NA
d_gene: TRBD1
j_gene: TRBJ1-5
v_gene: TRBV19
CDR3aa: CASTHLTGDYSNQPQHF
CDR3nt: TGTGCCAGTACGCACTTGACAGGGGATTATAGCAATCAGCCCCAGCATTTT

abundance: once
d_gene: NA
j_gene: TRBJ2-2
v_gene: TRBV7-2
CDR3aa: CASSLVAHTPTEELFF
CDR3nt: TGTGCCAGCAGCTTGGTGGCCCACACCCCCACCGAGGAGCTGTTTTTT

abundance: NA
d_gene: TRBD2
j_gene: TRBJ2-3
v_gene: TRBV2
CDR3aa: CASSKGLAGWGDTQYF
CDR3nt: TGTGCCAGCAGTAAAGGACTAGCGGGATGGGGAGATACGCAGTATTTT

abundance: NA
d_gene: TRBD2
j_gene: TRBJ2-2
v_gene: TRBV6-4
CDR3aa: CASSRDYNTGELFF
CDR3nt: TGTGCCAGCAGCCGGGACTATAACACCGGGGAGCTGTTTTTT

abundance: few
d_gene: NA
j_gene: TRBJ1-5
v_gene: TRBV6-1
CDR3aa: CASSESEYAPGSQHF
CDR3nt: TGTGCCAGCAGTGAAAGCGAGTACGCTCCTGGCTCCCAGCATTTT

abundance: NA
d_gene: NA
j_gene: TRBJ2-5
v_gene: TRBV7-2
CDR3aa: CASSLDETQYF
CDR3nt: TGTGCCAGCAGCTTAGATGAGACCCAGTACTTC

abundance: NA
d_gene: NA
j_gene: TRBJ2-2
v_gene: TRBV30
CDR3aa: CAWKLGWGTGELFF
CDR3nt: TGTGCCTGGAAGTTAGGGTGGGGGACCGGGGAGCTGTTTTTT

abundance: once
d_gene: NA
j_gene: TRBJ2-5
v_gene: TRBV27
CDR3aa: CASSPRSVVETQYF
CDR3nt: TGTGCCAGCAGTCCCCGGTCGGTTGTGGAGACCCAGTACTTC

abundance: NA
d_gene: NA
j_gene: TRBJ2-7
v_gene: TRBV2
CDR3aa: CASTSFAYEQYF
CDR3nt: TGTGCCAGCACTAGTTTCGCCTACGAGCAGTACTTC

abundance: NA
d_gene: NA
j_gene: TRBJ2-3
v_gene: TRBV19
CDR3aa: CASSIKSTDTQYF
CDR3nt: TGTGCCAGTAGTATCAAGTCAACAGATACGCAGTATTTT

abundance: NA
d_gene: TRBD1
j_gene: TRBJ2-7
v_gene: TRBV2
CDR3aa: CASGRDRRSEQYF
CDR3nt: TGTGCCAGCGGCCGGGACAGGAGATCCGAGCAGTACTTC

abundance: NA
d_gene: TRBD2
j_gene: TRBJ2-1
v_gene: TRBV29-1
CDR3aa: CSVAASGRADEQFF
CDR3nt: TGCAGCGTTGCCGCTAGCGGGAGGGCTGATGAGCAGTTCTTC

abundance: NA
d_gene: TRBD1
j_gene: TRBJ1-3
v_gene: TRBV7-2
CDR3aa: CASSPGTAGNTIYF
CDR3nt: TGTGCCAGCAGCCCGGGGACAGCTGGAAACACCATATATTTT

abundance: NA
d_gene: NA
j_gene: TRBJ1-1
v_gene: TRBV27
CDR3aa: CASSGPISMNTEAFF
CDR3nt: TGTGCCAGCAGTGGGCCTATCTCTATGAACACTGAAGCTTTCTTT

abundance: NA
d_gene: NA
j_gene: TRBJ1-1
v_gene: TRBV5-8
CDR3aa: CASSFNVAEAFF
CDR3nt: TGTGCCAGCAGCTTTAATGTGGCTGAAGCTTTCTTT

abundance: NA
d_gene: NA
j_gene: TRBJ2-7
v_gene: TRBV10-1
CDR3aa: CASSESTKSYEQYF
CDR3nt: TGCGCCAGCAGTGAGTCGACCAAAAGCTACGAGCAGTACTTC

abundance: many
d_gene: TRBD1
j_gene: TRBJ2-7
v_gene: TRBV6-5
CDR3aa: CASNHRQGPKYF
CDR3nt: TGTGCCAGCAATCACCGACAGGGACCCAAATACTTC

abundance: NA
d_gene: NA
j_gene: TRBJ1-1
v_gene: TRBV29-1
CDR3aa: CSVVRTVNTEAFF
CDR3nt: TGCAGCGTTGTCCGGACAGTGAACACTGAAGCTTTCTTT

abundance: NA
d_gene: NA
j_gene: TRBJ2-7
v_gene: TRBV5-1
CDR3aa: CASSTQGSTYEQYF
CDR3nt: TGCGCCAGCAGCACTCAGGGGAGTACCTACGAGCAGTACTTC

abundance: NA
d_gene: NA
j_gene: TRBJ2-1
v_gene: TRBV11-3
CDR3aa: CASSVRGESYNEQFF
CDR3nt: TGTGCCAGCAGCGTCCGGGGTGAATCCTACAATGAGCAGTTCTTC